Shown below are 21 T cell receptor beta chains from a single sample sequenced in a study of identical twins. TCRdb ran MiXCR on the 5' RACE reads and lists one entry per CDR3 protein. The sample holds hundreds of thousands of distinct CDR3 sequences, 20% to 25% seen once. These same data were also listed under a study on T cells expressing NK-cell markers.

The sequenced material came from CD4+ T cells sorted from blood. All receptors come from a young woman in good health.

This chain uses TRBV5-1 with TRBJ2-2, with TRBD2 matching over 13 bases. Per the germline V gene, CDR1 is SGHRS and CDR2 is YFSETQ. The CDR3 is made up of 18 amino acids. The V and J ends lost 5 bases and 0 bases, in that order; junction bases with no gene match: 7. As DNA, the CDR3 is TGCGCCAGCAGGAGAGGACTAGCGGGGGCCACGAACACCGGGGAGCTGTTTTTT. It is translated as CASRRGLAGATNTGELFF.

For the CDR3, the DNA is TGCGCCAGCAGCCCCCCGGGACTACTGAACACTGAAGCTTTCTTT. Translation gives CASSPPGLLNTEAFF. The V gene is TRBV5-1, the J gene TRBJ1-1; D perhaps matches TRBD1 (5 bases). Germline-derived CDR1 and CDR2 are SGHRS and YFSETQ. This CDR3 has 15 residues. Trimming stripped 4 bases from V and 0 bases from J, with 13 bases between.

This chain links TRBV7-8 with TRBJ2-3; 7 bases agree with TRBD1. The CDR3 runs to 16 residues. Germline lookup yields CDR1 SGHVS and CDR2 FQNEAQ. V was pared by 5 bases and J by 1 base, with 9 bases of the junction left unmatched. CDR3 DNA sequence: TGTGCCAGCAGCAATAATAGGGGACAGCGCACAGATACGCAGTATTTT. This sequence encodes CASSNNRGQRTDTQYF.

As DNA, the CDR3 is TGCAGCGTTGTTCGGACAGCCCAGTATTTT. Protein: CSVVRTAQYF. J is TRBJ2-3 and V is TRBV29-1, with D possibly TRBD1 on 6 matching bases. This CDR3 is 10 amino acids long. V was clipped by 4 bases and J by 12 bases, with 11 bases between them. In germline, CDR1 is SQVTM, CDR2 ANQGSEA.

There are a few counts of this clonotype. The genes are TRBV20-1 and TRBJ2-5, with D possibly being TRBD2 (6 bases). Germline V gene sequence: CDR1 DFQATT, CDR2 SNEGSKA (reference sequence). This CDR3 is built from 14 residues. V was trimmed by 5 bases and J by 5 bases, leaving 18 bases between them. The CDR3: CSAPIGSVGETQYF. The CDR3 DNA is TGCAGTGCTCCGATCGGGAGCGTCGGGGAGACCCAGTACTTC.

The CDR3 sequence: CASTRPGLADYEQYF. The CDR3 bases are TGTGCCAGCACTCGGCCGGGACTAGCGGACTACGAGCAGTACTTC. The chain is built from TRBV7-2 and TRBJ2-7; 11 bases align to TRBD2. Germline V gene data show CDR1 as SGHTA and CDR2 as FQGNSA. CDR3 size: 15 residues. Trimming took 7 bases from V and 3 from J; bases not matched to a gene: 8.

Only a few counts were recorded for this clonotype. The chain combines TRBV5-1 with TRBJ2-7; 7 bases map to TRBD1. V lost 4 bases to trimming and J lost 2 bases; unmatched junction nucleotides: 9. Per germline, CDR1 SGHRS and CDR2 YFSETQ. The length of the CDR3 is 15 residues. CDR3 region: CASSPPGQIPYEQYF. In DNA form, the CDR3 reads TGCGCCAGCAGCCCACCGGGACAGATCCCCTACGAGCAGTACTTC.

This clonotype has only a few counts. This chain joins TRBV20-1 and TRBJ2-5, with D tentatively TRBD1 or TRBD2 (5 bases each). The CDR3 length is 11 residues. CDR1 DFQATT and CDR2 SNEGSKA come from the germline V gene (reference sequence). V was clipped by 3 bases and J by 3 bases, with 5 bases between them. As DNA, the CDR3 is TGCAGTGCTAGGGGGGAAGAGACCCAGTACTTC. This gives the protein CSARGEETQYF.

The CDR3 sequence: CASSDRYYEQYF. In nucleotides, the CDR3 is TGTGCCAGCAGTGACAGATACTACGAGCAGTACTTC. The V and J genes are TRBV6-1 and TRBJ2-7, with D uncertain. The CDR3 runs 12 residues. Germline V gives CDR1 MNHNS, CDR2 SASEGT. The V end lost 3 bases, the J end lost 3 bases, and 6 bases lay between the germline ends.

This clonotype was seen more than once but under ten times. The chain couples TRBV5-6 to TRBJ2-6; D not resolved. With 0 bases removed from V and 0 bases from J, the gap between germline ends came to 10 bases. CDR3 length equals 17 residues. The germline V gene encodes CDR1 SGHDT and CDR2 YYEEEE. The CDR3 loop is CASSLEGYDSGANVLTF. The DNA of the CDR3 is TGTGCCAGCAGCTTGGAGGGCTACGACTCTGGGGCCAACGTCCTGACTTTC.

The genes are TRBV18 and TRBJ2-1; 8 nucleotides line up with TRBD2. Per germline, CDR1 KGHSH and CDR2 LQKENI. This CDR3 is 15 amino acids long. The ends lost 3 bases at V and 3 bases at J; junction bases unmatched: 4. The CDR3 region is CASSPGLAHYNEQFF. DNA for the CDR3: TGTGCCAGCTCACCCGGACTAGCTCACTACAATGAGCAGTTCTTC.

This clonotype was found a few times. The chain uses TRBV12-3 or TRBV12-4 and TRBJ2-2; 10 nucleotides line up with TRBD1. V dropped 5 bases and J dropped 5; count of bases not matched to a gene: 5. This CDR3 comprises 15 residues. In DNA form, the CDR3 reads TGTGCCAGCAGTCTCGGGACAGGGGTTACCGGGGAGCTGTTTTTT. This gives the protein CASSLGTGVTGELFF.

The chain joins TRBV20-1 to TRBJ2-7; 12 bases match TRBD2. This CDR3 spans 16 amino acids. The germline CDR1 and CDR2 sequences are DFQATT and SNEGSKA (reference sequence). The V and J ends lost 5 bases and 6 bases, in that order; junction bases with no gene match: 14. The CDR3 sequence: CSAPVPGLAGRGEQYF. The CDR3 region has the DNA TGCAGTGCTCCAGTCCCGGGACTAGCGGGTAGGGGCGAGCAGTACTTC.

The count of this clonotype is one. The V gene is TRBV5-1, the J gene TRBJ2-7, with D tentatively TRBD1 or TRBD2 (6 bases each). Germline CDR1 reads SGHRS; CDR2 reads YFSETQ. The CDR3 is 14 residues long. V was cut by 4 bases and J by 2 bases, with 13 bases left in between. The CDR3, as DNA: TGCGCCAGCAGCGGAGGAGGGACAACCTACGAGCAGTACTTC. Its protein product is CASSGGGTTYEQYF.

V is TRBV2 and J is TRBJ2-2; a weak D match, TRBD1 (5 bases). Trimming pared 4 bases from V and 6 bases from J, leaving 9 bases between. CDR1 SNHLY and CDR2 FYNNEI come from the germline V gene. This CDR3 is built from 13 residues. The CDR3 sequence is CASSGQGSGELFF. CDR3 bases: TGTGCCAGCAGTGGCCAGGGTTCCGGGGAGCTGTTTTTT.

This clonotype appeared a few times. One junction end disagrees with the germline gene, perhaps due to a read error. The V gene is TRBV7-9, the J gene TRBJ2-7, with a possible D match to TRBD2 (7 bases). The CDR3 covers 12 residues. The germline V gene encodes CDR1 SEHNR and CDR2 FQNEAQ (reference sequence). The CDR3 coding sequence is TGTGCCAGCAGCATCGGCGGGGGCCCGATTAACTTC. Protein product: CASSIGGGPINF. Together with reference TRBV7-9 and TRBJ2-7, the CDR3 gives the full variable domain: DTGVSQNPRHKITKRGQNVTFRCDPISEHNRLYWYRQTLGQGPEFLTYFQNEAQLEKSRLLSDRFSAERPKGSFSTLEIQRTEQGDSAMYLCASSIGGGPINFGPGTRLTVT.

The V and J genes are TRBV20-1 and TRBJ2-5, with 7 bases aligning to TRBD2. The trim removed 3 bases at V and 2 bases at J, leaving 3 bases unmatched. The CDR3 has 13 amino acids. The germline CDR1 and CDR2 sequences are DFQATT and SNEGSKA (reference sequence). DNA of the CDR3: TGCAGTGCTAGCGGGACTACACAAGAGACCCAGTACTTC. Residues: CSASGTTQETQYF.

This clonotype was found a few times. The CDR3 sequence is CATSDFHEQFF. CDR3 DNA sequence: TGTGCCACCAGTGATTTCCATGAGCAGTTCTTC. The rearrangement joins TRBV24-1 to TRBJ2-1; D not resolved. Germline loops: CDR1 KGHDR, CDR2 SFDVKD. Trimming removed 1 base from V and 8 bases from J, with 2 bases in between. The CDR3 totals 11 residues.

This clonotype was counted between two and nine times. This chain links TRBV12-3 or TRBV12-4 with TRBJ2-1; possible D gene TRBD2, 5 bases. The CDR3 length is 15 residues. V was pared by 3 bases and J by 1 base, with 10 bases between. In DNA, the CDR3 is TGTGCCAGCAGTTTGGGGAGTTGGTCCTACAATGAGCAGTTCTTC. Translating it yields CASSLGSWSYNEQFF.

A few counts support this clonotype. The chain carries TRBV12-3 or TRBV12-4 and TRBJ2-1; the match to TRBD2 covers 13 bases. The V segment lost 5 bases and the J segment 15 bases; nucleotides outside the gene matches: 10. CDR3 length equals 14 residues. In DNA form, the CDR3 reads TGTGCCAGCAGTCCTTTCGGACTAGCGGGAGCGGGGTTCTTC. Encoded protein: CASSPFGLAGAGFF.

The chain is built from TRBV9 and TRBJ2-5; a possible D gene is TRBD2 (5 bases). V gave up 4 bases and J gave up 5 bases, with 18 bases separating them. The CDR3 sequence is 15 residues long. Germline V gene sequence: CDR1 SGDLS, CDR2 YYNGEE. CDR3 sequence: CASSPRTVWTETQYF. CDR3 in DNA: TGTGCCAGCAGCCCCAGGACTGTTTGGACGGAGACCCAGTACTTC.